This T cell receptor beta chain is from a study of CD8+CD57+ T cells in acquired aplastic anemia. Study-wide results and caveats: Significance was not reached for CD8+ Simpson's diversity between patients and controls.

The sequenced patients had an expansion of CD8+CD57+ cells seen by flow cytometry. All patients had severe acquired aplastic anemia. Of note for this clonotype: The target antigen is unknown.

According to the study, genomic DNA was the template for TCR beta VDJ and CDR3 profiling. One entry per CDR3 protein, called by TCRdb with MiXCR from the reads. The table includes 150,000 to 200,000 distinct CDR3 sequences, around 50% detected once. Source material: sorted CD4+, CD8+, or CD8+CD57+ T cells (not recorded which) from PBMCs. This clonotype originated in a human donor with aplastic anemia.

In DNA, the CDR3 is TGCGCCAGCAGCTTGGTAGGGACAGGGGGGCAAGAGACCCAGTACTTC. Translating gives CASSLVGTGGQETQYF. The chain employs TRBV5-1 and TRBJ2-5, with 11 bases aligning to TRBD1. Germline V CDR1 and CDR2: SGHRS, YFSETQ. V gave up 0 bases and J gave up 2 bases; unmatched junction bases: 3. The CDR3 spans 16 residues.